The entry that follows covers one TCR beta chain sequence. What this receptor recognizes is not known. The record has no base qualities; no much larger clone is one base away. This record belongs to a study of blood T cell repertoires in COVID-19 (dated by TCRdb to 2018 to 2020). Context from the whole study: The collaborator samples originated in the United States, Italy and Spain and spanned the acute and convalescent phases of COVID-19. The sample metadata nearly always contained a de-identified subject ID, COVID-19 status, age in years and sex. Where HLA class I and class II types were available, the types were taken from metadata supplied by the sample provider, not from assay-based typing. The prospective study material was composed of cDNA or gDNA derived from T cells, B-cell-depleted T cells, or PBMCs. The repertoires were released in a freely available public database meant as a resource for research on the immune response to SARS-CoV-2. The dataset comprised deeply sampled blood TCRbeta repertoires from subjects exposed to, actively infected with, or recovered from COVID-19. The samples were drawn from two sources: the first 160 participants of the ongoing ImmuneRACE study, and fewer than 1,500 subjects contributed by 6 global collaborators.

TCRbeta CDR3 regions were amplified from genomic DNA by means of the immunoSEQ Assay, a bias-controlled multiplex PCR. The original pipeline was this. Within the assay, amplification of reference gene primers was used to estimate how many nucleated cells each sample contained. To quantify the absolute abundance of each unique TCRbeta CDR3 rearrangement, sequence reads were collapsed and filtered. For each sample, productive Simpson clonality was calculated as the square root of Simpson's diversity index across productive rearrangements. This is the immuneACCESS table as TCRdb keeps it, with only in-frame sequences that have V and J called. A part of the clones is gone; compared with another copy, unresolved V genes explain less than half, and the rest is unexplained. The V and J calls and clone size come from that table; D and trimming were worked out from the DNA. The sample includes around 270,000 clones, with 75% to 90% observed a single time. Under 2% of the sample is taken by the ten largest.

Broad study findings and their caveats: Clinical and demographic metadata were provided uncurated, with the amount varying by source and participant.

The CDR3 spans 16 residues, from the cysteine through the phenylalanine. The CDR3 DNA has 48 bases and is translated from base 1. The germline ends are 17 bases apart after V is trimmed by 2 bases and J by 7 bases. CDR1 and CDR2, looked up from the germline V gene (reference sequence), are LNHDA and SQIVND. Each collaborating institution followed its own protocols to collect whole blood in K2EDTA tubes. For TCRbeta analysis, collaborators shipped samples as frozen whole blood, isolated PBMCs, or DNA extracted from either of those sample types. This TCR was sampled from a man aged 25-40 years with active or convalescent COVID-19. The chain is made from TRBV19 and TRBJ2-2; a tentative D match to TRBD2 spans 6 bases. Specimen: peripheral blood. The nucleotide sequence reads TGTGCCAGTAGTATAAGAGGCGGGGCAGGCGGCGGGGAGCTGTTTTTT. Its product reads: CASSIRGGAGGGELFF.